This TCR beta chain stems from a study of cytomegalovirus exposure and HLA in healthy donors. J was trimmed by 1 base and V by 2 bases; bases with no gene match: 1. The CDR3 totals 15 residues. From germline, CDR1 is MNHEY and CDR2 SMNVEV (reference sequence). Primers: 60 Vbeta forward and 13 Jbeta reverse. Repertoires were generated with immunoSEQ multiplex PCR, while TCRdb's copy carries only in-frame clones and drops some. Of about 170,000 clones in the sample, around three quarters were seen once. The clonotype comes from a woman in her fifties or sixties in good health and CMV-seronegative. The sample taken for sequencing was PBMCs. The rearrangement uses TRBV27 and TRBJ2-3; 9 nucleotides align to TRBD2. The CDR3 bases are TGTGCCAGCAGTTTACAGCGGGGGGGCACAGATACGCAGTATTTT. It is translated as CASSLQRGGTDTQYF.